These 12 T cell receptor beta chains were all obtained from the same sample, sequenced in a study of PD-L1 blockade in urothelial cancer. The table came from immunoSEQ multiplex PCR; TCRdb's copy has only in-frame clones and leaves some out. The sample comprises tens of thousands of clones, roughly 84% of which are singletons, and around 4.7% rests with the top ten. The sequencing used PBMCs, collected around atezolizumab (anti-PD-L1) treatment. All receptors come from an older man with urothelial cancer.

The chain employs TRBV4-2 and TRBJ2-2; possible D gene TRBD2, 5 bases. Trimming removed 1 base from V and 3 bases from J, with 15 bases in between. CDR1 LGHNA and CDR2 YNFKEQ come from the germline V gene. The CDR3 totals 17 residues. CDR3 DNA: TGTGCCAGCAGCCAAGGGTCACGGAGGATGGACACCGGGGAGCTGTTTTTT. Amino acid sequence: CASSQGSRRMDTGELFF.

This chain uses TRBV9 with TRBJ2-3, with TRBD2 identical over 12 bases. CDR1 SGDLS and CDR2 YYNGEE come from the germline V gene. The CDR3 has 16 residues. J was trimmed by 9 bases and V by 4 bases; bases with no gene match: 12. The CDR3 nucleotides are TGTGCCAGCAGCCCACCCGGGACTAGCGGGTCTAGCACGCAGTATTTT. Translating it yields CASSPPGTSGSSTQYF.

The chain recombines TRBV2 with TRBJ2-3; no firm D call. CDR1 is SNHLY, CDR2 FYNNEI, per germline. V gave up 8 bases and J gave up 0 bases, with 6 bases separating them. The CDR3 sequence is 12 residues long. CDR3 residues: CASLSSTDTQYF. The CDR3 DNA reads TGTGCCAGCCTGAGTAGCACAGATACGCAGTATTTT.

The genes are TRBV7-2 and TRBJ2-7; 9 bases agree with TRBD1. Germline trimming cut 5 bases from V and 3 bases from J; bases unmatched to any gene: 5. The CDR3 length is 14 residues. Per the germline V gene, CDR1 is SGHTA and CDR2 is FQGNSA. The CDR3 region has the DNA TGTGCCAGCAGCGGACAGGGGCTGGGCTACGAGCAGTACTTC. Its translation: CASSGQGLGYEQYF.

The chain is built from TRBV6-4 and TRBJ2-3, with D possibly matching TRBD2 (6 bases). V lost 4 bases to trimming and J lost 6 bases, with 17 bases between them. The CDR3 is made up of 15 amino acids. The germline CDR1 and CDR2 sequences are MRHNA and SNTAGT. The CDR3 protein is CASSVSMGGTDTQYF. The CDR3 DNA follows: TGTGCCAGCAGTGTTTCCATGGGGGGAACCGATACGCAGTATTTT.

The V gene is TRBV7-3, the J gene TRBJ1-1; TRBD1 matches 7 bases. Trimming cost V 5 bases and J 5 bases; bases outside gene matches: 11. This CDR3 region has 15 residues. Germline CDR1 and CDR2: SGHTA and FQGTGA. The CDR3 sequence: CASSPVGGAGTEAFF. CDR3 nucleotide sequence: TGTGCCAGCAGCCCCGTAGGGGGCGCAGGAACTGAAGCTTTCTTT.

The CDR3 sequence is CASSSPGLDSYEQYF. As DNA, the CDR3 is TGTGCCAGCAGCTCCCCGGGACTCGACTCCTACGAGCAGTACTTC. The chain is built from TRBV5-6 and TRBJ2-7; D is perhaps TRBD2 (6 bases). The germline V and J ends were trimmed by 3 bases and 0 bases, with 13 bases remaining between them. The CDR3 runs 15 residues. Germline loops: CDR1 SGHDT, CDR2 YYEEEE.

The V gene is TRBV5-1, the J gene TRBJ2-7; TRBD2 matches 13 bases. Germline loops: CDR1 SGHRS, CDR2 YFSETQ. Losses at the gene ends were 0 bases for V and 4 bases for J; bases not matched to a gene: 4. The CDR3 covers 16 residues. In DNA form, the CDR3 reads TGCGCCAGCAGCTTGGAAGGGACTAGCGGGATTTACGAGCAGTACTTC. This encodes CASSLEGTSGIYEQYF.

This clone has only one observation. The gene calls are TRBV6-5 and TRBJ1-1, with 7 bases identical to TRBD1. V dropped 8 bases and J dropped 4; count of bases not matched to a gene: 7. Germline CDR1 MNHEY, CDR2 SVGAGI. The CDR3 loop spans 13 amino acids. The CDR3 DNA sequence: TGTGCCAGCGGCCAGGGGGTCTTCACTGAAGCTTTCTTT. It yields the protein CASGQGVFTEAFF.

The V call is TRBV10-3, the J call TRBJ2-7; 10 bases agree with TRBD2. The CDR3 is 13 amino acids. The V gene's germline CDR1 is ENHRY and CDR2 SYGVKD. Germline trimming cut 9 bases from V and 3 bases from J; bases unmatched to any gene: 5. The CDR3, as DNA: TGTGCCATAAGCGGGAGGGCCGGCTACGAGCAGTACTTC. Its translation: CAISGRAGYEQYF.

V usage is TRBV28 and J usage is TRBJ1-4; 7 bases are a match to TRBD1. Germline lookup yields CDR1 MDHEN and CDR2 SYDVKM. V lost 6 bases to trimming and J lost 4 bases; unmatched junction nucleotides: 8. The CDR3 extends over 15 amino acids. CDR3 amino acids: CASSNSGTVNEKLFF. In DNA, the CDR3 is TGTGCCAGCAGCAACTCCGGGACAGTTAATGAAAAACTGTTTTTT.

The V call is TRBV19, the J call TRBJ2-7, with 9 positions matching TRBD2. The CDR3 sequence is 15 residues long. V lost 5 bases and J lost 1; bases outside the gene matches: 6. The V gene's germline CDR1 is LNHDA and CDR2 SQIVND (reference sequence). The CDR3 DNA follows: TGTGCCAGTAGTCGCGGGGGGGGTGCATCCTACGAGCAGTACTTC. It yields the protein CASSRGGGASYEQYF.